The 15 T cell receptor beta chains in this list originate from one sample, sequenced in a study of early T cells in non-severe SARS-CoV-2 infection. TCRdb redid the calling of the 5' RACE reads with MiXCR, one entry per CDR3 protein. Here the sample spans some 77,000 distinct CDR3 sequences, 15% to 20% being singletons. Sequencing input: whole blood. The source of these receptors is an adult who was a healthcare worker with PCR-confirmed SARS-CoV-2 infection or an uninfected control (not recorded which).

Many counts were recorded for this clonotype. The chain employs TRBV6-1 and TRBJ2-1; D might be TRBD1 or TRBD2, each matching 5 bases. Germline CDR1 and CDR2: MNHNS and SASEGT. There are 15 residues in the CDR3. V was cut by 1 base and J by 8 bases, with 15 bases left in between. Here the CDR3 DNA reads TGTGCCAGCAGTGAAGGTCCAGGGAGAGTCGATGAGCAGTTCTTC. Translated, it gives CASSEGPGRVDEQFF.

The chain is built from TRBV24-1 and TRBJ2-5, with 10 nucleotides matching TRBD2. CDR3 size: 13 residues. The V gene's germline CDR1 is KGHDR and CDR2 SFDVKD. The V gene end was trimmed by 7 bases and the J gene end by 5 bases; junction bases not matched to a gene: 3. The CDR3: CATSLAGVETQYF. The CDR3 bases are TGTGCCACCAGCCTAGCGGGAGTGGAGACCCAGTACTTC.

The V and J genes are TRBV6-5 and TRBJ2-3, with TRBD2 as a possible D gene (6 bases). V was cut by 2 bases and J by 4 bases, with 7 bases left in between. Germline V gene data show CDR1 as MNHEY and CDR2 as SVGAGI. The CDR3 is 13 amino acids. The chain's CDR3 is CASSYPGADTQYF. The CDR3 region has the DNA TGTGCCAGCAGTTACCCGGGGGCAGATACGCAGTATTTT.

This chain links TRBV6-6 with TRBJ2-7; a weak D match, TRBD1 (5 bases). Trimming took off 7 bases at V and 1 base at J, with 32 bases between the two ends. This CDR3 is built from 20 residues. Germline V gives CDR1 MNHNY, CDR2 SVGAGI (reference sequence). The CDR3 loop is CASKLHLLFGGSTESYEQYF. As DNA, the CDR3 is TGTGCCAGCAAGCTCCACCTACTCTTCGGCGGTTCGACAGAATCCTACGAGCAGTACTTC.

This clonotype was seen a few times. The J gene is TRBJ2-4, the V gene TRBV10-1; 7 bases agree with TRBD2. The CDR3 has 12 amino acids. The V and J ends lost 4 bases and 6 bases, in that order; junction bases with no gene match: 0. CDR1 and CDR2 from the germline V gene are WNHNN and SYGVQD (reference sequence). The CDR3 loop is CASSAGGNIQYF. In DNA form, the CDR3 reads TGCGCCAGCAGTGCGGGGGGAAACATTCAGTACTTC.

The rearrangement links TRBV5-1 to TRBJ2-7, with 9 bases that match TRBD1. In germline, CDR1 is SGHRS, CDR2 YFSETQ. Losses at the gene ends were 3 bases for V and 0 bases for J; bases not matched to a gene: 7. This CDR3 has 16 residues. CDR3 DNA sequence: TGCGCCAGCAGCTCGACCCCGACAGGGGGCTCCTACGAGCAGTACTTC. Its protein product is CASSSTPTGGSYEQYF.

This chain links TRBV12-3 or TRBV12-4 with TRBJ1-5; 9 bases agree with TRBD1. The V gene end was trimmed by 7 bases and the J gene end by 6 bases; junction bases not matched to a gene: 13. The CDR3 runs to 16 residues. The CDR3 loop reads CASTYFGTGIGQPQHF. CDR3 DNA sequence: TGTGCCAGCACCTACTTCGGGACAGGGATCGGTCAGCCCCAGCATTTT.

The rearrangement links TRBV12-3 or TRBV12-4 to TRBJ2-1, with D tentatively TRBD2 (6 bases). The CDR3 consists of 16 residues. With 5 bases removed from V and 4 bases from J, the gap between germline ends came to 18 bases. The CDR3 region is CASSNRGAEGYNEQFF. The DNA for the CDR3 is TGTGCCAGCAGTAACCGCGGAGCGGAGGGATACAATGAGCAGTTCTTC.

This clonotype occurred a few times. This sequence joins TRBV7-2 and TRBJ2-5; possible D gene TRBD2, 5 bases. The CDR3 spans 16 residues. Trimming shortened V by 6 bases and J by 1 base, and 18 bases separated the two germline ends. Germline CDR1 and CDR2: SGHTA and FQGNSA. In nucleotides, the CDR3 is TGTGCCAGCAGGCCCCATTTCACTCGGGGCCAAGAGACCCAGTACTTC. It is translated as CASRPHFTRGQETQYF.

J is TRBJ2-3 and V is TRBV5-1; D gene uncertain. Germline CDR1 SGHRS, CDR2 YFSETQ. CDR3 length: 15 amino acids. With 0 bases removed from V and 0 bases from J, the gap between germline ends came to 8 bases. CDR3 DNA: TGCGCCAGCAGCTTGGGAGCAACTAGCACAGATACGCAGTATTTT. Its translation is CASSLGATSTDTQYF.

The J gene is TRBJ1-5, the V gene TRBV28, with a weak D call TRBD1 (6 bases). Germline V CDR1 and CDR2: MDHEN, SYDVKM. The V end was cut by 6 bases, the J end by 7 bases, with 10 bases between. This CDR3 is 12 amino acids long. CDR3 DNA sequence: TGTGCCAGCAGCCAGACAGGCCAGCCCCAGCATTTT. Amino acids: CASSQTGQPQHF.

This clonotype was seen a few times. CDR3 bases: TGTGCCAGCAGCCAAGGCCCGGCCATGGGCACTGAAGCTTTCTTT. Translated, it gives CASSQGPAMGTEAFF. The V call is TRBV7-3, the J call TRBJ1-1, with D unclear. CDR1 and CDR2 from the germline V gene are SGHTA and FQGTGA. The CDR3 sequence is 15 residues long. The V end lost 5 bases, the J end lost 4 bases, and 17 bases lay between the germline ends. The whole variable domain, remainder taken from reference TRBV7-3 and TRBJ1-1, is GAGVSQTPSNKVTEKGKYVELRCDPISGHTALYWYRQSLGQGPEFLIYFQGTGAADDSGLPNDRFFAVRPEGSVSTLKIQRTERGDSAVYLCASSQGPAMGTEAFFGQGTRLTVV.

With respect to this clonotype: A much larger clone lies one base from this, so it may be a read error. This chain joins TRBV7-3 and TRBJ2-2; the match to TRBD1 covers 7 bases. The CDR3 loop spans 19 amino acids. The junction had 13 bases not matched to a gene; V was cut back by 3 bases and J by 0 bases. Per the germline V gene, CDR1 is SGHTA and CDR2 is FQGTGA. The CDR3 is CASSLISLMTGSNTGELFF. The CDR3 nucleotides are TGTGCCAGCAGCTTGATCTCTCTGATGACAGGGTCGAACACCGGGGAGCTGTTTTTT.

The chain joins TRBV12-3 or TRBV12-4 to TRBJ2-7; D may match TRBD1 or TRBD2 (5 bases each). Trimming cost V 6 bases and J 2 bases, with 14 bases left between them. The CDR3 runs 14 residues. CDR3 sequence: CASSPGATTYEQYF. CDR3 bases: TGTGCCAGCAGCCCCGGGGCCACTACCTACGAGCAGTACTTC.

This clonotype was seen once. The rearrangement uses TRBV29-1 and TRBJ1-2; D may be TRBD1 (6 bases). CDR3 size: 15 residues. Per germline, CDR1 SQVTM and CDR2 ANQGSEA. Trimming removed 0 bases at V and 3 bases at J, with 14 bases between. In DNA, the CDR3 is TGCAGCGTTGAAGATGTCCGGGGGGCGCACTATGGCTACACCTTC. This gives the protein CSVEDVRGAHYGYTF.